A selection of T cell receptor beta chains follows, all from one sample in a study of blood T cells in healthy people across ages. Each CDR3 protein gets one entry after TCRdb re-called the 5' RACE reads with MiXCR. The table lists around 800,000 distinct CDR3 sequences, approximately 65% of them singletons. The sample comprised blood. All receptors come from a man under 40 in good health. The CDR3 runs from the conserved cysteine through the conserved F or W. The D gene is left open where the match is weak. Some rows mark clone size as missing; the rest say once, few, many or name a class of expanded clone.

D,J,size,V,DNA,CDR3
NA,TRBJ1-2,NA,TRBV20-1,TGCAGTGCTAGCACGATCGGGGCAACGGGGATGAACTATGGCTACACCTTC,CSASTIGATGMNYGYTF
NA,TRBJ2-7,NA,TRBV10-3,TGTGCCATCAGTGCGCCCCGGGGCTCCTACGAGCAGTACTTC,CAISAPRGSYEQYF
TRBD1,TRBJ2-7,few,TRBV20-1,TGCAGTGCCGGGGGACAGGGCGTAGATTACGAGCAGTACTTC,CSAGGQGVDYEQYF
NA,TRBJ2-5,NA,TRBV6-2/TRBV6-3,TGTGCCAGCAGTATGGGGTGGGGGGAGACCCAGTACTTC,CASSMGWGETQYF
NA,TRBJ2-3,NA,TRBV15,TGTGCCACCAGCAGAACGGGACCTTTCACAGATACGCAGTATTTT,CATSRTGPFTDTQYF
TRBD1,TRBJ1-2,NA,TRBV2,TGTGCCAGCATCATACAGGGGAGCAACTATGGCTACACCTTC,CASIIQGSNYGYTF
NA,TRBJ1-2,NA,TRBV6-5,TGTGCCAGCAGTTACTCAACGGGGATACCGGGGGGCTACACCTTC,CASSYSTGIPGGYTF
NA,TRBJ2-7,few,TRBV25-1,TGTGCCAGCAGTGAATATGGGCAGGGGAAGTGGTACGAGCAGTACTTC,CASSEYGQGKWYEQYF
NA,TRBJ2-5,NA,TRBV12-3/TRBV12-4,TGTGCCAGCAGCGCCCCGGTCGGCCAAGAGACCCAGTACTTC,CASSAPVGQETQYF
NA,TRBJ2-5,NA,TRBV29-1,TGCAGCGTTGTTGATCAAGAGACCCAGTACTTC,CSVVDQETQYF
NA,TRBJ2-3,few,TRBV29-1,TGCAGCGTTGTAAAGGGATTCACAGATACGCAGTATTTT,CSVVKGFTDTQYF
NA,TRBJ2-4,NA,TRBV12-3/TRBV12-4,TGTGCCAGCAGTTTGACCCAGCAAAACATTCAGTACTTC,CASSLTQQNIQYF
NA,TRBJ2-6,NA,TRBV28,TGTGCCAGCACCGCGGCGGGAACTGGGGCCAATGTCCTGACTTTC,CASTAAGTGANVLTF
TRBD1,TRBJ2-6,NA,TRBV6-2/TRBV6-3,TGTGCCAGCACAGACAGGGGTTCTGGGGCCAACGTCCTGACTTTC,CASTDRGSGANVLTF
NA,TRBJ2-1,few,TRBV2,TGTGCCAGCAGTGAAGCGCTCTGGGCCCATGAGCAGTTCTTC,CASSEALWAHEQFF
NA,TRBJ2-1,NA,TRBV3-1,TGTGCCAGCAGCCAAGACAGGGGACCATACAATGAGCAGTTCTTC,CASSQDRGPYNEQFF
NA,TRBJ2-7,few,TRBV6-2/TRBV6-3,TGTGCCAGCATCCTTCACGAGCAGTACTTC,CASILHEQYF
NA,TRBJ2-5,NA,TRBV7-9,TGTGCCAGCAGCTTAGCCTCCGGGGCAAAGGGGACCCAGTACTTC,CASSLASGAKGTQYF
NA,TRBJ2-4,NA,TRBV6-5,TGTGCCAGCGACCGACGGAGCATTCAGTACTTC,CASDRRSIQYF
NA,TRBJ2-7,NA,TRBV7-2,TGTGCCAGCAGCTTAGCAAGAGGGCGGGCCTACTACTCCTACGAGCAGTACTTC,CASSLARGRAYYSYEQYF
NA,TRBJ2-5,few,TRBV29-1,TGCAGCGTTGTAAGGGCGGGGACCCAGTACTTC,CSVVRAGTQYF
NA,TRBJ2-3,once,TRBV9,TGTGCCAGCAGCGCATCCTCAAGAGCTAGCACAGATACGCAGTATTTT,CASSASSRASTDTQYF
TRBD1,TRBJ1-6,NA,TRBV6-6,TGTGCCAGCACCATATTTCGGACAGGACTTAATTCACCCCTCCACTTT,CASTIFRTGLNSPLHF
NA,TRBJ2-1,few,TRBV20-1,TGCAGTGCTAGATCGCGAGCTCAGGATGTTAGATATGAGCAGTTCTTC,CSARSRAQDVRYEQFF
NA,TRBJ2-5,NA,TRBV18,TGTGCCAGCTCACCACCTCCGCAGGGAGAGGAGCAGTACTTC,CASSPPPQGEEQYF
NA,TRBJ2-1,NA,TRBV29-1,TGCAGCGACCAGACTAGATTCGATGAGCAGTTCTTC,CSDQTRFDEQFF
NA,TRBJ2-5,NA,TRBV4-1,TGCGCCAGCAGCCAACCGGGGACACCACACCAAGAGACCCAGTACTTC,CASSQPGTPHQETQYF
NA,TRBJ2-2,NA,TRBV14,TGTGCCAGCAGCCCGACAGTGAACACCGGGGAGCTGTTTTTT,CASSPTVNTGELFF
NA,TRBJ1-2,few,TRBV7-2,TGTGCCAGCAGCTTAGAAGAGGGTAATTTGTACTATGGCTACACCTTC,CASSLEEGNLYYGYTF
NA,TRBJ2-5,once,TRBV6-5,TGTGCCAGCAGTTACTCGATTGGGCCGGAGACCCAGTACTTC,CASSYSIGPETQYF
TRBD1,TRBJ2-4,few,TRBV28,TGTGCCAGCAGTCACGACAGGGAACTAGCCAAAAACATTCAGTACTTC,CASSHDRELAKNIQYF
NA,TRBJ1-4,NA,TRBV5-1,TGCGCCAGCAGCTTGGTCTCCGGGACGGCACGTGAAAAACTGTTTTTT,CASSLVSGTAREKLFF
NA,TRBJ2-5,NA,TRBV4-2,TGTGCCAGCAGCCAAGAGCAGGCACTACAGGAGACCCAGTACTTC,CASSQEQALQETQYF
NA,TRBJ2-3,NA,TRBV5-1,TGCGCCAGCAGAGCTCACAGCGCTATTAGCACAGATACGCAGTATTTT,CASRAHSAISTDTQYF
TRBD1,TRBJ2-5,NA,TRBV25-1,TGTGCCAGCAGTCCCTCGACAGGGGGAGAGACCCAGTACTTC,CASSPSTGGETQYF
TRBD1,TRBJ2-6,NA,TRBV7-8,TGTGCCAGCAGCTCTGCGGACAGGGTTGGGGCCAACGTCCTGACTTTC,CASSSADRVGANVLTF
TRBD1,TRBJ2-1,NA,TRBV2,TGTGCCACCCAGACAGGGGGCTTAGGTGAGCAGTTCTTC,CATQTGGLGEQFF
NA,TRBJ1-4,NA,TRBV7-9,TGTGCCAGCAGCTTAGGGCACGATGATGATGAAAAACTGTTTTTT,CASSLGHDDDEKLFF
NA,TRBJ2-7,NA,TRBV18,TGTGCCAGCTCCCCGGGCGATGTCTACGAGCAGTACTTC,CASSPGDVYEQYF
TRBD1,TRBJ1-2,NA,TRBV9,TGTGCCAGCAGCCCCCGGGCGACAGGGAACTATGGCTACACCTTC,CASSPRATGNYGYTF
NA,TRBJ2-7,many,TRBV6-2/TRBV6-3,TGTGCCAGCAGCCGATTCACGGGACGGTCTTACGAGCAGTACTTC,CASSRFTGRSYEQYF
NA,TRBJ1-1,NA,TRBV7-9,TGTGCCAGCAGCCCTGGGACCGGCACTGAAGCTTTCTTT,CASSPGTGTEAFF
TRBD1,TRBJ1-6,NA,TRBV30,TGTGCCTGGAATAGAGGACAGGGGAATAATTCACCCCTCCACTTT,CAWNRGQGNNSPLHF
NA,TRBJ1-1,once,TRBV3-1,TGTGCCAGCAGCCCGAACGAGGGGACTGAAGCTTTCTTT,CASSPNEGTEAFF
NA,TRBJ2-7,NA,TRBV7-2,TGTGCCAGCAGCCTCACTCCGAAGGTACAGCAGTACTTC,CASSLTPKVQQYF
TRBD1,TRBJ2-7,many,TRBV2,TGTGCCAGCAGTACAGGGGGCTACGAGCAGTACTTC,CASSTGGYEQYF
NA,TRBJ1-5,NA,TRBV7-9,TGTGCCAGCAGCCCCGACAGGCAGCCCCAGCATTTT,CASSPDRQPQHF
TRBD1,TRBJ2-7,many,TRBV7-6,TGTGCCAGCAGCTTCACAGGGGGCGAGCAGTACTTC,CASSFTGGEQYF
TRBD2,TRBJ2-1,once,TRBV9,TGTGCCAGCAGCGTAGGCTCCTCACTAGCGAATGAGCAGTTCTTC,CASSVGSSLANEQFF
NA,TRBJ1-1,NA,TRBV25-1,TGTGCCAGCAGTGCTACAGGGTTTATCGGCACTGAAGCTTTCTTT,CASSATGFIGTEAFF
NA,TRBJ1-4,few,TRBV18,TGTGCCAGCTCACCACCGATCGGGGAGGGTGAAAAACTGTTTTTT,CASSPPIGEGEKLFF
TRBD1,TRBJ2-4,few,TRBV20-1,TGCAGTGCTTTTCGACAGGGGCTAGCCAAAAACATTCAGTACTTC,CSAFRQGLAKNIQYF
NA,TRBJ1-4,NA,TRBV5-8,TGTGCCAGCAAGGACCCCCGGACAGCGAATGAAAAACTGTTTTTT,CASKDPRTANEKLFF
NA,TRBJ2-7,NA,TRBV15,TGTGCCACCAGCAGAGGTGGCGACGAGCAGTACTTC,CATSRGGDEQYF
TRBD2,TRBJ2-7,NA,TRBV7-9,TGTGCCAGCAGCTCGAGGGGGAAGACTAGCGGCTACGAGCAGTACTTC,CASSSRGKTSGYEQYF
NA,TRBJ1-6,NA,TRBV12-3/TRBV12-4,TGTGCCAGCAGTCCGGAAGGGGGATCCTATAATTCACCCCTCCACTTT,CASSPEGGSYNSPLHF
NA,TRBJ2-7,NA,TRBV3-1,TGTGCCAGCAGCCATCATCCCCAGGAGGCAGGGGCCTACGAGCAGTACTTC,CASSHHPQEAGAYEQYF